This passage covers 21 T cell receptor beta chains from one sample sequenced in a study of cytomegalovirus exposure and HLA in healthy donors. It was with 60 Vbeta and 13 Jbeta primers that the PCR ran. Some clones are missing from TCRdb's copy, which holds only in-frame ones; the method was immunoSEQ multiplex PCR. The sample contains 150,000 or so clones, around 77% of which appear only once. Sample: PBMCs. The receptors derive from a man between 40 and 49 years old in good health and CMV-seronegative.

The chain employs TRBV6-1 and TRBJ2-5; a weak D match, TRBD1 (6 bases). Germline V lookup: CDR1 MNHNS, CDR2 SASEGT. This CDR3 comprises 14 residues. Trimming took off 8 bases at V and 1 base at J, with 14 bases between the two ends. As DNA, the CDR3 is TGTGCCAGCCGCCGACAGGCCGGCCAAGAGACCCAGTACTTC. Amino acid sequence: CASRRQAGQETQYF.

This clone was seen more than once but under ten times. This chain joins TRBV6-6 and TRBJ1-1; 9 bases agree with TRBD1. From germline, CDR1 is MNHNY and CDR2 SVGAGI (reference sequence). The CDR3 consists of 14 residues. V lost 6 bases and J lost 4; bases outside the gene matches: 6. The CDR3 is CASSNRGQGTEAFF. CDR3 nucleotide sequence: TGTGCCAGCAGCAACAGGGGGCAAGGCACTGAAGCTTTCTTT.

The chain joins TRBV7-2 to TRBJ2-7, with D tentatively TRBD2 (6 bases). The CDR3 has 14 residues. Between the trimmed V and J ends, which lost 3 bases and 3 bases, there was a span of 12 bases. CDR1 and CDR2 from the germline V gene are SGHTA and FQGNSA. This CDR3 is CASSLSGGIYEQYF. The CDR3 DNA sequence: TGTGCCAGCAGCTTGAGTGGCGGGATCTACGAGCAGTACTTC.

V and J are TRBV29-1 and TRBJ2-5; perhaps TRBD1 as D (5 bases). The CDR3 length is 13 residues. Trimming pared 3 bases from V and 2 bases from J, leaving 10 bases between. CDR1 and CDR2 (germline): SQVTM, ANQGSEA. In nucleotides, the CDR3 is TGCAGCGTTGAGGCAGGGAATCAAGAGACCCAGTACTTC. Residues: CSVEAGNQETQYF. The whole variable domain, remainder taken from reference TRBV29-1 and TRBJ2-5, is SAVISQKPSRDICQRGTSLTIQCQVDSQVTMMFWYRQQPGQSLTLIATANQGSEATYESGFVIDKFPISRPNLTFSTLTVSNMSPEDSSIYLCSVEAGNQETQYFGPGTRLLVL.

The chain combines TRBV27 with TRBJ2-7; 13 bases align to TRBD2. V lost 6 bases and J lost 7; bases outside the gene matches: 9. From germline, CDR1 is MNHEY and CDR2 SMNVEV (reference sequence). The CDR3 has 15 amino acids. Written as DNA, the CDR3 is TGTGCCAGCAGCCCAGGACTAGCGGGAGTCAGAGAGCAGTACGTC. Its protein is CASSPGLAGVREQYV.

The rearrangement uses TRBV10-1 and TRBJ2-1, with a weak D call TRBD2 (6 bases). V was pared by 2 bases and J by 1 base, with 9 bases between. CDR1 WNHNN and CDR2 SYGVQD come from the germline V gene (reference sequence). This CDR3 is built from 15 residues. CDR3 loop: CASSEVGGSYNEQFF. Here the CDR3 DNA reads TGCGCCAGCAGTGAGGTGGGGGGTTCCTACAATGAGCAGTTCTTC.

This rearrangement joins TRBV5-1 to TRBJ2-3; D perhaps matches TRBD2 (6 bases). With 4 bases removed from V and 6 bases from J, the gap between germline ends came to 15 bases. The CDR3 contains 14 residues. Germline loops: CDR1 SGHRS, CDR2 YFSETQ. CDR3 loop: CASSPLSTSDTQYF. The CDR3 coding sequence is TGCGCCAGCAGCCCCCTTTCCACTAGCGATACGCAGTATTTT.

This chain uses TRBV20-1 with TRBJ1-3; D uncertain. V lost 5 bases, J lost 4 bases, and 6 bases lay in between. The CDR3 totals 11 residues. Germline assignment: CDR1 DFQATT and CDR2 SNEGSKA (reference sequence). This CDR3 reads CSAVQGNTIYF. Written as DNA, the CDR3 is TGCAGTGCTGTCCAGGGAAACACCATATATTTT.

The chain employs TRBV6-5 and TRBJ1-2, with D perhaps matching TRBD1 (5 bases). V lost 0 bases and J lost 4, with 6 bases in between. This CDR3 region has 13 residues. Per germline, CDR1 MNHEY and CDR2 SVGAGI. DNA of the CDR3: TGTGCCAGCAGTTACTCCGGGGGCTATGGCTACACCTTC. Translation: CASSYSGGYGYTF.

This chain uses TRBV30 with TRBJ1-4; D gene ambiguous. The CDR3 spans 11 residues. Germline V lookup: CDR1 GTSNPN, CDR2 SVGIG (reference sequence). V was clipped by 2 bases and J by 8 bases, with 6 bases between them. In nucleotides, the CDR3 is TGTGCCTGGAGTATACGGGAAAAACTGTTTTTT. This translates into CAWSIREKLFF. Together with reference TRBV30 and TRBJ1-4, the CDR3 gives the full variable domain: SQTIHQWPATLVQPVGSPLSLECTVEGTSNPNLYWYRQAAGRGLQLLFYSVGIGQISSEVPQNLSASRPQDRQFILSSKKLLLSDSGFYLCAWSIREKLFFGSGTQLSVL.

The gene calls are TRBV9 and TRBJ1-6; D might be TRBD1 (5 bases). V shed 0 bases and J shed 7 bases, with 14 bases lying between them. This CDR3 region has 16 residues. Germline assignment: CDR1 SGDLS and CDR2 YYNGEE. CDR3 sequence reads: CASSVGIQGWNSPLHF. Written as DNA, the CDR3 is TGTGCCAGCAGCGTAGGGATTCAGGGCTGGAATTCACCCCTCCACTTT.

CDR3 DNA: TGTGCCAGCAGTTACTCGAAAGGGACAACGGGAAACACCATATATTTT. Translated: CASSYSKGTTGNTIYF. This chain uses TRBV6-5 with TRBJ1-3; weak D call: TRBD1 (6 bases). V was trimmed by 0 bases and J by 4 bases, leaving 13 bases between them. Germline CDR1 MNHEY, CDR2 SVGAGI. This CDR3 contains 16 residues.

The CDR3 DNA reads as TGTGCCAGCAGTTTTAGCGGGAGGGGTCCCGGGGAGCTGTTTTTT. Amino acids: CASSFSGRGPGELFF. The chain uses TRBV27 and TRBJ2-2; TRBD2 agrees at 11 bases. Germline V gene data show CDR1 as MNHEY and CDR2 as SMNVEV (reference sequence). V was clipped by 3 bases and J by 6 bases; unmatched bases: 3. The CDR3 is 15 residues long.

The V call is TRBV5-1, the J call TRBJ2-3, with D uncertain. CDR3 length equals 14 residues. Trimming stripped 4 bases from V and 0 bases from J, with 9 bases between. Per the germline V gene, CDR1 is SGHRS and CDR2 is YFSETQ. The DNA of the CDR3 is TGCGCCAGCAGCACAACCTCTAGCACAGATACGCAGTATTTT. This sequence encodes CASSTTSSTDTQYF.

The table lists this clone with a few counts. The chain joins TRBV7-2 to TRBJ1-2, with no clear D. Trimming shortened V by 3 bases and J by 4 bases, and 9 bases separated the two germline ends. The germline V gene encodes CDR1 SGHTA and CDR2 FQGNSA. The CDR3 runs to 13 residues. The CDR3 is CASSLGGVYGYTF. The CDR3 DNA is TGTGCCAGCAGCTTGGGCGGGGTCTATGGCTACACCTTC.

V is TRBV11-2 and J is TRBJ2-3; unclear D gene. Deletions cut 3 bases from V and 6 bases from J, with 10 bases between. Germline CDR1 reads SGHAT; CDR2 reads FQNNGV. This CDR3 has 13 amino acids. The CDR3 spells CASSFRSMDTQYF. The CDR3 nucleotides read TGTGCCAGCAGCTTCAGAAGTATGGATACGCAGTATTTT.

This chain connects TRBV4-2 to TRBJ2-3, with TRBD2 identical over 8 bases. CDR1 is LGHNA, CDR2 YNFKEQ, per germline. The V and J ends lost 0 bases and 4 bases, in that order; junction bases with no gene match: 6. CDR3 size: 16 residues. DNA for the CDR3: TGTGCCAGCAGCCAAGACCGGACGGGGGGGTCAGATACGCAGTATTTT. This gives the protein CASSQDRTGGSDTQYF.

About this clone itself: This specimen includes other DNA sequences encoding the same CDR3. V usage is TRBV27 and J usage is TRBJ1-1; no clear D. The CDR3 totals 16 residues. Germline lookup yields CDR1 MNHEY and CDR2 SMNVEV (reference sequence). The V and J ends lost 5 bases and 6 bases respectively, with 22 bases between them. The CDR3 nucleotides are TGTGCCAGCAGTCCTGGGCCCACCTGGGCTATCGCTGAAGCTTTCTTT. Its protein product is CASSPGPTWAIAEAFF.

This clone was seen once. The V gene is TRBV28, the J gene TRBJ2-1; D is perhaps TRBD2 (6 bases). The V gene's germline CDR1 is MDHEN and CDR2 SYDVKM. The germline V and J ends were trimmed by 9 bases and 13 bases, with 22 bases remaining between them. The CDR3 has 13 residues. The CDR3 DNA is TGTGCCAGTCCGGGGGAGAGGGGCATGGATCAGTTCTTC. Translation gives CASPGERGMDQFF.

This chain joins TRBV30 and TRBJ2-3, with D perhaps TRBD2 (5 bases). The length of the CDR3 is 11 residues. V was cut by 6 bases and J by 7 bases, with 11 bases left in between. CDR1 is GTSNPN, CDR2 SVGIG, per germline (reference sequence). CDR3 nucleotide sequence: TGTGCCTGCCATCGGGGATATACGCAGTATTTT. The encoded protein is CACHRGYTQYF.

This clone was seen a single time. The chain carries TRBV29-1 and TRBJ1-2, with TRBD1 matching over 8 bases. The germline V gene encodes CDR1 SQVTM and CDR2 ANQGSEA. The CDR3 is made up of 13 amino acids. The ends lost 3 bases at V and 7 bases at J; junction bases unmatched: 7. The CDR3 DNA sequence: TGCAGCGTTGACCCGACAGGGGAGGCTGGCTACACCTTC. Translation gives CSVDPTGEAGYTF. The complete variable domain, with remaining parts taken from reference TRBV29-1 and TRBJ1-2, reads SAVISQKPSRDICQRGTSLTIQCQVDSQVTMMFWYRQQPGQSLTLIATANQGSEATYESGFVIDKFPISRPNLTFSTLTVSNMSPEDSSIYLCSVDPTGEAGYTFGSGTRLTVV.